This T cell receptor beta chain was recorded in a study of regulatory T cells in long-lasting Graves disease. The time point here: newly diagnosed GD, antithyroid drugs for less than 3 months. Extracted PBMC RNA gave rise to the TCR library. Overall study findings and caveats: TRBV28, TRBJ1-2 and TRBJ2-5 were favored in persistent disease.

The germline CDR1 and CDR2 sequences are SGHVS and FQNEAQ. The CDR3 has 14 amino acids. Researchers made TCR beta libraries by using iRepertoire HTBI primers and running Arm-PCR on CDR3 regions. TCRdb used MiXCR to reprocess the multiplex PCR reads, holding one entry per CDR3 protein. This sample has roughly 440,000 distinct CDR3 sequences, with over 15% found just once. This clonotype turned up a few times. Its antigen is not identified. One base away lies a much larger clone, so this may be a sequencing read error. These same records also appear under a second study, on T cells in Graves' hyperthyroidism and ophthalmopathy. This second study says: A patient was excluded if there was uncontrolled infection, other autoimmune disease, pregnancy or lactation. The HTBI primer set was used in a first-round RT-PCR of the TCR CDR3.

The chain uses TRBV7-8 and TRBJ1-1, with TRBD1 identical over 8 bases. Sample: peripheral blood mononuclear cells (PBMCs), taken at new diagnosis, from a patient treated with antithyroid drugs. This TCR was recovered from a young woman with Graves disease. The CDR3 DNA sequence: TGTGCCAGCAGCAAGAACAGGGGGAACACTGAAGTTTTCTTT. Residues: CASSKNRGNTEVFF.